The TCR beta chain under discussion was sequenced for a study of response to subunit inactivated influenza vaccine. Findings and caveats of the study: The study's authors posited that every seasonal influenza vaccination enlists few new T cells.

TCRdb ran MiXCR on the RT-PCR reads and lists one entry per CDR3 protein. The sample consists of hundreds of thousands of distinct CDR3 sequences, 12% to 15% of them appearing once. A note on this clonotype: The target antigen is unknown.

Sequencing used PBMCs from blood, obtained around 15 days before vaccination. This TCR was sampled from a man aged 45-60 years who received an inactivated influenza vaccine.

DNA for the CDR3: TGTGCCAGCAGCCAAAGGTTCGGGACAGGGGGTTCCTACGAGCAGTACTTC. It specifies CASSQRFGTGGSYEQYF. The chain recombines TRBV4-2 with TRBJ2-7, with 11 nucleotides matching TRBD1. Germline loops: CDR1 LGHNA, CDR2 YNFKEQ. This CDR3 has 17 amino acids. The trim removed 2 bases at V and 1 base at J, leaving 7 bases unmatched.